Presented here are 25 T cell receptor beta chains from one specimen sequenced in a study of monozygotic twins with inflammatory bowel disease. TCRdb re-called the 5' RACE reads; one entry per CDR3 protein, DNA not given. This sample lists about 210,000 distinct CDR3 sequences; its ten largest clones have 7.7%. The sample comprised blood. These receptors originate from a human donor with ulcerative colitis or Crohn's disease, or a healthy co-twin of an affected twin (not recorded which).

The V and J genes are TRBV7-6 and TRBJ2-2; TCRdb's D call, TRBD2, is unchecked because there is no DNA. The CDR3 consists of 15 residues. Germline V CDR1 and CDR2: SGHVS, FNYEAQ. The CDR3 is CASSLRSGGSGELFF.

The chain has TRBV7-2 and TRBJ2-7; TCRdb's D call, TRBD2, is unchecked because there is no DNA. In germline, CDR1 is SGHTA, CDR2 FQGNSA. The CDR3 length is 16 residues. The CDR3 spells CASSPNRLAGAYEQYF.

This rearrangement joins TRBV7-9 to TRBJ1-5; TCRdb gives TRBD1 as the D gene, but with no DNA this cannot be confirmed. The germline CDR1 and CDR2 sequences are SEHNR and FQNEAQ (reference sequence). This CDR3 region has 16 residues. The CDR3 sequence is CASSSGGLRPVEPRHF.

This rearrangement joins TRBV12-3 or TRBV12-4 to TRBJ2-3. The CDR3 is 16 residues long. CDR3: CASSSLFRVLTDTQYF.

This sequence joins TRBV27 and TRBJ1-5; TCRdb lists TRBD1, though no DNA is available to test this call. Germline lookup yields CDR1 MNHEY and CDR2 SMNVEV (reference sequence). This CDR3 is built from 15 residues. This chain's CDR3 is CASSLFPGNNQPQHF.

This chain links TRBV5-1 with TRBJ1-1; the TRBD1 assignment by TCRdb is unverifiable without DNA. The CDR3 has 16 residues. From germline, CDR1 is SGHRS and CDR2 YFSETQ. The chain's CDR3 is CASSLATGSRQTEAFF.

This CDR3 is CASSLIKGVEQYF. The chain uses TRBV12-3 or TRBV12-4 and TRBJ2-7; TCRdb selects TRBD1, and the lack of DNA leaves this call unchecked. The CDR3 has 13 amino acids.

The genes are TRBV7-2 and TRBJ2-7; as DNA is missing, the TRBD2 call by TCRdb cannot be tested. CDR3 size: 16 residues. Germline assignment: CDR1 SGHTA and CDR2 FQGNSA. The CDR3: CASTREGVGSSYEQYF.

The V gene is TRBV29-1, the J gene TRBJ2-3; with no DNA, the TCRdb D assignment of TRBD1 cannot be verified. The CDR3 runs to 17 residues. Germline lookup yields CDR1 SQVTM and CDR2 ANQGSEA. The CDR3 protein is CSVEESTLKGGTDTQYF.

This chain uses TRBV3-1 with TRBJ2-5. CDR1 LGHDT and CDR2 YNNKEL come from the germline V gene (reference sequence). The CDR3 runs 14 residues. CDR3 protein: CASSQADTQGTQYF.

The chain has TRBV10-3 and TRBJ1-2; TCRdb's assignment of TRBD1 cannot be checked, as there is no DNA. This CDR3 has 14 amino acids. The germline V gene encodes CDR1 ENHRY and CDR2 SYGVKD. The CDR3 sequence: CAISADRGDRGYTF.

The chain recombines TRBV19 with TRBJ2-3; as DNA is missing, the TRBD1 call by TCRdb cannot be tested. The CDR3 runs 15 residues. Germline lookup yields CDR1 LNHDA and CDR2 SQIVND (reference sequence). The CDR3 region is CASSFALSSTDTQYF. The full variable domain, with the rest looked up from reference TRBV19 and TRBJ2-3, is DGGITQSPKYLFRKEGQNVTLSCEQNLNHDAMYWYRQDPGQGLRLIYYSQIVNDFQKGDIAEGYSVSREKKESFPLTVTSAQKNPTAFYLCASSFALSSTDTQYFGPGTRLTVL.

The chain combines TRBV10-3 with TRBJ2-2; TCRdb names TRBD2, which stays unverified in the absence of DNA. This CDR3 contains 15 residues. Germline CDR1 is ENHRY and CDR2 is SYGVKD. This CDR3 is CAISEARENTGELFF.

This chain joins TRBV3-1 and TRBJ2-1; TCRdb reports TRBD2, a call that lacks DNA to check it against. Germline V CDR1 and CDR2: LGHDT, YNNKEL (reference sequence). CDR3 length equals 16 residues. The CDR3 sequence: CASSQDVGSVRAGQFF.

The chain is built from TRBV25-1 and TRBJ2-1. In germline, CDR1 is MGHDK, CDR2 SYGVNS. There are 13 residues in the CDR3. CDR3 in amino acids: CASSELNPEEQFF.

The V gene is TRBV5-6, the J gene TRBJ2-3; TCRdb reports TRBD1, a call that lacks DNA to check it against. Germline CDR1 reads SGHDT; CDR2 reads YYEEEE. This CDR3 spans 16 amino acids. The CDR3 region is CASSRDRGTSADTQYF.

The CDR3 protein is CASSLGHTIHSGGF. This chain joins TRBV5-1 and TRBJ1-3. Germline-derived CDR1 and CDR2 are SGHRS and YFSETQ. There are 14 residues in the CDR3.

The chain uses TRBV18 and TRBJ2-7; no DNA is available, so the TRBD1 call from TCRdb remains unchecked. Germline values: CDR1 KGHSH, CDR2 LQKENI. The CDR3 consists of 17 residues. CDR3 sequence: CASSQRPRQGRTYEQYF.

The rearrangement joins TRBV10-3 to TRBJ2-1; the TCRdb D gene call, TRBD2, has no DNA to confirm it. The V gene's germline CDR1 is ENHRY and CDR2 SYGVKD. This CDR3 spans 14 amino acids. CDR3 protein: CAINASPGANEQFF.

The chain's CDR3 is CASSLSFPRFYEQYF. V is TRBV27 and J is TRBJ2-7. Germline V gives CDR1 MNHEY, CDR2 SMNVEV (reference sequence). This CDR3 contains 15 residues.

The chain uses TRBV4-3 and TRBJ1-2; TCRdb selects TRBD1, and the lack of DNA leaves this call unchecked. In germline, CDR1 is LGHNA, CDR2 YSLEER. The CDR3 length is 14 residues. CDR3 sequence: CASSPKFGGYGYTF.

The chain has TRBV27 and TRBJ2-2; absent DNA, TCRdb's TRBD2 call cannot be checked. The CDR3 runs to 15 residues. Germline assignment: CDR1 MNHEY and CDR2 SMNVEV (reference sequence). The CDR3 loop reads CASTGLFQGTGELFF.

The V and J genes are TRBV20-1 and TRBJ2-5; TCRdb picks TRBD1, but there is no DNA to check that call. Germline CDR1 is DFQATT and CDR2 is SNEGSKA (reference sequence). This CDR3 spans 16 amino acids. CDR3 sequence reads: CSARGASPASQETQYF.

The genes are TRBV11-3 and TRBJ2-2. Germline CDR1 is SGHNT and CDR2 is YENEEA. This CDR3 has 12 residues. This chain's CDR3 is CASSRRPGELFF.

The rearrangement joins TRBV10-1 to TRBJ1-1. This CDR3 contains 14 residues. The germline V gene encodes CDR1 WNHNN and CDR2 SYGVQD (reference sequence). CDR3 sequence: CAGIGPGGNTEAFF.